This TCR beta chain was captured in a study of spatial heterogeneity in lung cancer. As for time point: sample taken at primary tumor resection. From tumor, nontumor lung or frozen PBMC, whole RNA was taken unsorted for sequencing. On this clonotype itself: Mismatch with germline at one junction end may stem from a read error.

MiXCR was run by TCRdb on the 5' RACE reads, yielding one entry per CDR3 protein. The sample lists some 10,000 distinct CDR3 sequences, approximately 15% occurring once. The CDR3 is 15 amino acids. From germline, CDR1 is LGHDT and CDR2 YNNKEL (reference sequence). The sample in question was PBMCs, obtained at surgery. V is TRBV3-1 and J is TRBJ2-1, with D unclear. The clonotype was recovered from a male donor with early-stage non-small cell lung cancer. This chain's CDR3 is CASSQDGRSYNEQFF. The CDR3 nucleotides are TGTGCCAGCAGCCAAGATGGCCGGTCCTATAATGAGCAGTTCTTC.